Described below is a single T cell receptor (beta chain) sequence and its context. This clone was counted once. This receptor's antigen is unknown. No clone much larger than this one lies a single base away; base qualities are absent. The sample is drawn from a study of blood T cell repertoires in COVID-19 (dated by TCRdb to the early 2020s). Notes on the research overall: Samples covering the acute and convalescent phases of COVID-19 were provided by collaborators in the United States, Italy and Spain. The material from the prospective study consisted of cDNA or gDNA derived from T cells, B-cell-depleted T cells, or PBMCs. Samples came from the ongoing ImmuneRACE study (first 160 participants) plus 1,254 subjects from 6 global collaborators. The dataset comprised deeply sampled blood TCRbeta repertoires from subjects exposed to, actively infected with, or recovered from COVID-19. The repertoires were made available in a free public database intended to serve as a resource for research on the immune response to SARS-CoV-2. Sample metadata almost always included a de-identified subject ID, COVID-19 status, age in years and sex. Where available, HLA class I and class II types were taken from metadata supplied by the sample provider and were not determined by assay-based typing.

At one collaborating source in Seattle, patients were enrolled during active infection and were followed longitudinally through the course of disease. Whole blood was collected in K2EDTA tubes by collaborating institutions according to the institutions' own protocols. Collaborator samples were shipped for TCRbeta analysis as frozen whole blood, isolated PBMCs, or DNA extracted from either sample type. The CDR3 spans 14 residues, from the cysteine through the phenylalanine. Left in the record is the CDR3 DNA by itself, 42 bases read in frame from the first base. Germline trimming amounts to 5 bases on V and 5 bases on J, with 4 as the count of junction bases outside the gene matches. From the germline V gene, CDR1 is SNHLY and CDR2 is FYNNEI. The immunoSEQ Assay, a bias-controlled multiplex PCR, was used to amplify TCRbeta CDR3 regions from genomic DNA. In the original analysis: The number of nucleated cells in each sample was estimated by amplification of reference gene primers within the assay. To quantify the absolute abundance of each unique TCRbeta CDR3 rearrangement, sequence reads were collapsed and filtered. Productive Simpson clonality was computed per sample as the square root of Simpson's diversity index over productive rearrangements. TCRdb's version of the immuneACCESS table is confined to in-frame rearrangements and falls short of the full clone set. An unresolved V gene accounts for under half of the shortfall where checked; the remainder is of unknown origin. V, J and clone size are taken as reported in that table, and D and trimming were inferred from the DNA itself. The sample data list roughly 150,000 clones, and about 85% of these were observed just once. The ten largest account for under 6.5% of the sample.

Here is what the overall study found, with its caveats: The amount of clinical and demographic metadata varied by source and participant and was provided uncurated.

The V gene is TRBV2 and the J gene is TRBJ2-2, with 8 middle bases fitting TRBD1. The sequenced material came from peripheral blood. This receptor was obtained from a woman between 45 and 60 years old with COVID-19, enrolled during active disease. In nucleotide form, the sequence is TGTGCCAGCAGTCAGGGGGCCGGGACCGGGGAGCTGTTTTTT. Translated, this gives CASSQGAGTGELFF.